A single sample is the source of the 21 T cell receptor beta chains below, sequenced in a study of blood T cell repertoires in COVID-19. Sequencing was performed with immunoSEQ multiplex PCR; in TCRdb, only in-frame clones are kept and a portion is missing. The sample contains over 200,000 clones, 65% to 85% of which appear only once. The specimen sequenced was peripheral blood. These receptors came from a man in his forties with active or convalescent COVID-19.

The genes are TRBV6-5 and TRBJ2-5, with TRBD2 matching 7 bases. The CDR3 has 12 residues. CDR1 is MNHEY and CDR2 is SVGAGI in the germline V gene. V shed 8 bases and J 7 bases; nucleotides not matched to a gene: 7. CDR3 sequence: CASGEGMRTQYF. CDR3 coding DNA: TGTGCCAGCGGGGAGGGGATGCGGACCCAGTACTTC.

The J gene is TRBJ1-2, the V gene TRBV6-5; 8 bases fit TRBD1. With 5 bases clipped from V and 2 bases from J, the junction kept 7 bases outside the gene matches. The V gene's germline CDR1 is MNHEY and CDR2 SVGAGI. CDR3 size: 15 residues. CDR3 bases: TGTGCCAGCAGTACCACCGGGACAGGAAACTATGGCTACACCTTC. Translated: CASSTTGTGNYGYTF.

The chain uses TRBV19 and TRBJ2-7, with D possibly being TRBD1 (5 bases). Germline values: CDR1 LNHDA, CDR2 SQIVND (reference sequence). The CDR3 has 14 amino acids. The V end was cut by 2 bases, the J end by 0 bases, with 8 bases between. CDR3 sequence reads: CASSILDNSYEQYF. CDR3 sequence (DNA): TGTGCCAGTAGTATATTGGACAACTCCTACGAGCAGTACTTC.

CDR3 protein: CASSTWTGWDNEKLFF. The CDR3 nucleotides are TGTGCCAGTAGTACGTGGACAGGTTGGGATAATGAAAAACTGTTTTTT. This chain joins TRBV19 and TRBJ1-4; 7 bases fit TRBD1. Germline CDR1 reads LNHDA; CDR2 reads SQIVND (reference sequence). CDR3 size: 16 residues. Trimming cost V 4 bases and J 4 bases; bases outside gene matches: 9.

This chain uses TRBV5-1 with TRBJ2-1; a possible D gene is TRBD1 (6 bases). The CDR3 contains 14 residues. V was cut by 0 bases and J by 10 bases, with 14 bases left in between. CDR1 is SGHRS, CDR2 YFSETQ, per germline. The CDR3 loop reads CASSLDLGAGEQFF. CDR3 DNA: TGCGCCAGCAGCTTGGATCTGGGGGCGGGCGAGCAGTTCTTC.

V gene TRBV30 combines with J gene TRBJ2-1; D gene uncertain. Germline V CDR1 and CDR2: GTSNPN, SVGIG (reference sequence). The V end was cut by 0 bases, the J end by 7 bases, with 4 bases between. This CDR3 has 11 residues. The CDR3 bases are TGTGCCTGGAGTGTACGGAATGAGCAGTTCTTC. This translates into CAWSVRNEQFF. Full variable domain (remainder filled in from reference TRBV30 and TRBJ2-1): SQTIHQWPATLVQPVGSPLSLECTVEGTSNPNLYWYRQAAGRGLQLLFYSVGIGQISSEVPQNLSASRPQDRQFILSSKKLLLSDSGFYLCAWSVRNEQFFGPGTRLTVL.

The chain joins TRBV7-8 to TRBJ1-1, with TRBD1 as a possible D gene (6 bases). CDR1 is SGHVS, CDR2 FQNEAQ, per germline. The CDR3 runs 15 residues. Trimming removed 5 bases at V and 4 bases at J, with 17 bases between. Here the CDR3 reads CASSRLSGGGTEAFF. The CDR3 DNA reads as TGTGCCAGCAGCCGACTCTCGGGGGGCGGCACTGAAGCTTTCTTT.

The chain has TRBV6-5 and TRBJ1-5; 8 bases are a match to TRBD1. CDR1 is MNHEY, CDR2 SVGAGI, per germline. The V and J ends lost 6 bases and 6 bases, in that order; junction bases with no gene match: 7. This CDR3 has 14 amino acids. The chain's CDR3 is CASSPTGAPQPQHF. In nucleotides, the CDR3 is TGTGCCAGCAGCCCGACAGGGGCGCCTCAGCCCCAGCATTTT.

This clone was seen just once. V is TRBV15 and J is TRBJ1-4; 8 bases agree with TRBD1. Germline V CDR1 and CDR2: LNHNV, YYDKDF (reference sequence). There are 17 residues in the CDR3. V dropped 2 bases and J dropped 6; count of bases not matched to a gene: 11. CDR3 nucleotides: TGTGCCACCAGCAGACTATTCAGGGGGCTGTCCGATGAAAAACTGTTTTTT. This translates into CATSRLFRGLSDEKLFF.

V usage is TRBV30 and J usage is TRBJ1-1; a possible D gene is TRBD1 (5 bases). V lost 1 base, J lost 7 bases, and 16 bases lay in between. The length of the CDR3 is 14 residues. CDR1 and CDR2 from the germline V gene are GTSNPN and SVGIG (reference sequence). For the CDR3, the DNA is TGTGCCTGGAGTGCCAAAGCGACAGTTTTTGAAGCTTTCTTT. Amino acid sequence: CAWSAKATVFEAFF.

The chain has TRBV5-1 and TRBJ2-5; TRBD2 agrees at 7 bases. Looked up from germline, CDR1 is SGHRS and CDR2 is YFSETQ. V trimming: 1 base; J trimming: 5 bases; junction bases outside the gene matches: 8. The CDR3 length is 15 residues. In DNA, the CDR3 is TGCGCCAGCAGCTTGACCGGGAGGAAGGTTGAGACCCAGTACTTC. Its protein product is CASSLTGRKVETQYF.

CDR3 amino acids: CASSFPGREQYF. In DNA, the CDR3 is TGTGCCAGCAGTTTTCCAGGGCGGGAGCAGTACTTC. V gene TRBV6-6 combines with J gene TRBJ2-7; a possible D gene is TRBD1 (5 bases). This CDR3 has 12 amino acids. Germline V gene data show CDR1 as MNHNY and CDR2 as SVGAGI (reference sequence). V lost 4 bases and J 7 bases, leaving 11 bases between the germline ends.

The V gene is TRBV28, the J gene TRBJ2-5; TRBD1 agrees at 8 bases. Looked up from germline, CDR1 is MDHEN and CDR2 is SYDVKM. V dropped 6 bases and J dropped 9; count of bases not matched to a gene: 15. CDR3 size: 15 residues. The CDR3 region has the DNA TGTGCCAGCAGCTGGGACAGGTTATCGTCTATACCCCAGTACTTC. It codes for CASSWDRLSSIPQYF.

The chain has TRBV29-1 and TRBJ1-2; D is unresolved. Germline CDR1 is SQVTM and CDR2 is ANQGSEA. V was trimmed by 3 bases and J by 8 bases, leaving 16 bases between them. This CDR3 has 13 amino acids. In nucleotides, the CDR3 is TGCAGCGTTGATTCGAGCGGAAGTTGGGGCTACACCTTC. This gives the protein CSVDSSGSWGYTF.

This clone was detected only a few times. The chain has TRBV30 and TRBJ2-3; 13 bases line up with TRBD2. Germline V lookup: CDR1 GTSNPN, CDR2 SVGIG (reference sequence). The trim removed 6 bases at V and 4 bases at J, leaving 1 base unmatched. The CDR3 totals 13 residues. CDR3 sequence reads: CACGLAGADTQYF. The CDR3 DNA sequence: TGTGCCTGTGGACTAGCGGGAGCAGATACGCAGTATTTT.

The rearrangement uses TRBV30 and TRBJ1-3; D gene unclear. The germline gives CDR1 GTSNPN, CDR2 SVGIG (reference sequence). The ends were cut back, 0 bases at V and 7 bases at J, with 7 bases in the middle. The CDR3 is 12 amino acids. In DNA form, the CDR3 reads TGTGCCTGGAGTGTTGGAGGGAACACCATATATTTT. Amino acid sequence: CAWSVGGNTIYF.

This clone came up once. The chain has TRBV7-9 and TRBJ1-1; D is undetermined. Trimming shortened V by 1 base and J by 1 base, and 4 bases separated the two germline ends. Germline CDR1 SEHNR, CDR2 FQNEAQ (reference sequence). The CDR3 covers 13 residues. CDR3 residues: CASSLGQNTEAFF. The CDR3 DNA reads as TGTGCCAGCAGCTTAGGACAGAACACTGAAGCTTTCTTT.

This chain links TRBV19 with TRBJ1-1; TRBD1 matches at 10 bases. Trimming cost V 8 bases and J 5 bases; bases outside gene matches: 5. The CDR3 runs 13 residues. Per germline, CDR1 LNHDA and CDR2 SQIVND (reference sequence). DNA of the CDR3: TGTGCCAGTGACAGGGGGCGAGGGACTGAAGCTTTCTTT. Its translation is CASDRGRGTEAFF. The full variable domain, in which reference TRBV19 and TRBJ1-1 provide the parts outside the CDR3, is DGGITQSPKYLFRKEGQNVTLSCEQNLNHDAMYWYRQDPGQGLRLIYYSQIVNDFQKGDIAEGYSVSREKKESFPLTVTSAQKNPTAFYLCASDRGRGTEAFFGQGTRLTVV.

DNA for the CDR3: TGTGCCAGCAGTGAATTTCCTAAACTGTTTTTT. Translation gives CASSEFPKLFF. The chain combines TRBV6-1 with TRBJ1-4; D gene uncertain. CDR1 MNHNS and CDR2 SASEGT come from the germline V gene. CDR3 length: 11 amino acids. Trimming took off 2 bases at V and 11 bases at J, with 6 bases between the two ends.

This sequence joins TRBV5-1 and TRBJ1-3; maybe TRBD1 (5 bases). V dropped 4 bases and J dropped 0 bases, with 14 bases sitting between them. This CDR3 is 16 amino acids long. Germline V lookup: CDR1 SGHRS, CDR2 YFSETQ. This chain's CDR3 is CASSPMGLYSGNTIYF. The DNA for the CDR3 is TGCGCCAGCAGCCCGATGGGACTCTACTCTGGAAACACCATATATTTT.

This rearrangement joins TRBV6-5 to TRBJ2-7, with D possibly matching TRBD1 (6 bases). The germline V and J ends were trimmed by 6 bases and 3 bases, with 12 bases remaining between them. Germline loops: CDR1 MNHEY, CDR2 SVGAGI. The CDR3 has 13 residues. The CDR3 region has the DNA TGTGCCAGCAGCTCCGGGACACTCTACGAGCAGTACTTC. This sequence encodes CASSSGTLYEQYF.